The 16 T cell receptor beta chains listed next were all sequenced from one sample in a study of response to subunit inactivated influenza vaccine. MiXCR, applied by TCRdb to the RT-PCR reads, yields one record per CDR3 protein. The table includes around 520,000 distinct CDR3 sequences, 10% to 15% detected once. The starting material was PBMCs from blood, obtained on the day of vaccination. The source is a man aged 50-60 years who received an inactivated influenza vaccine.

This clonotype was picked up many times. V gene TRBV29-1 combines with J gene TRBJ2-1; the D gene is possibly TRBD2 (6 bases). CDR1 and CDR2 (germline): SQVTM, ANQGSEA. The CDR3 covers 14 residues. The V and J ends lost 2 bases and 3 bases respectively, with 11 bases between them. The CDR3 DNA sequence: TGCAGCGTTGAACACCCGGACTACTACAATGAGCAGTTCTTC. This translates into CSVEHPDYYNEQFF.

A single count supports this clonotype. A much larger clone differs by one base, so this may be a read error. This rearrangement joins TRBV7-9 to TRBJ2-1; 7 bases map to TRBD2. Germline V gene lookup returns CDR1 SEHNR and CDR2 FQNEAQ (reference sequence). V gave up 7 bases and J gave up 1 base; unmatched junction bases: 4. The CDR3 runs 14 residues. The CDR3 reads CASKSGDSYNEQFF. The CDR3 DNA sequence: TGTGCCAGCAAGAGCGGGGATTCCTACAATGAGCAGTTCTTC.

The CDR3 coding sequence is TGTGCCAGCAGTCACGCCCTCGGGACAGGGGGAGAGCAGTACTTC. Translating gives CASSHALGTGGEQYF. The rearrangement links TRBV27 to TRBJ2-7; TRBD1 aligns across 11 bases. The CDR3 has 15 amino acids. V dropped 5 bases and J dropped 7; count of bases not matched to a gene: 10. Germline V CDR1 and CDR2: MNHEY, SMNVEV (reference sequence).

About this clonotype itself: The junction departs from the called germline gene at one end, perhaps through a read error. The chain combines TRBV12-3 or TRBV12-4 with TRBJ2-3, with a weak D call TRBD2 (5 bases). The CDR3 contains 14 residues. The CDR3 DNA reads TGTGCCAGCAGTTTTGGCGCTAGCAGAGATACGCAGTATTTT. Translation gives CASSFGASRDTQYF.

There are a few counts of this clonotype. The V and J genes are TRBV7-2 and TRBJ2-7; possible D gene TRBD1, 7 bases. This CDR3 contains 14 residues. Trimming pared 4 bases from V and 2 bases from J, leaving 12 bases between. Germline CDR1 SGHTA, CDR2 FQGNSA. CDR3 DNA: TGTGCCAGCAGCTCCCAGGGGGGCCCCTACGAGCAGTACTTC. Protein: CASSSQGGPYEQYF. The entire variable domain, with the rest obtained from reference TRBV7-2 and TRBJ2-7, is as follows: GAGVSQSPSNKVTEKGKDVELRCDPISGHTALYWYRQSLGQGLEFLIYFQGNSAPDKSGLPSDRFSAERTGGSVSTLTIQRTQQEDSAVYLCASSSQGGPYEQYFGPGTRLTVT.

This clonotype was counted only a few times. This chain uses TRBV5-1 with TRBJ2-5; 7 nucleotides agree with TRBD2. Trimming at V came to 3 bases and at J to 5 bases, leaving 7 bases not matched to a gene. The CDR3 covers 14 residues. Germline CDR1 SGHRS, CDR2 YFSETQ. In nucleotides, the CDR3 is TGCGCCAGCAGCTCGGCGGGAGTAGGGGAGACCCAGTACTTC. This gives the protein CASSSAGVGETQYF.

This clonotype showed up just a few times. V is TRBV9 and J is TRBJ2-1; D is possibly TRBD1 or TRBD2 (5 bases each). The germline V and J ends were trimmed by 3 bases and 2 bases, with 12 bases remaining between them. CDR1 is SGDLS and CDR2 is YYNGEE in the germline V gene. The CDR3 totals 15 residues. The CDR3 DNA follows: TGTGCCAGCAGCGGAGGGGTTGGAACCTACAATGAGCAGTTCTTC. Protein sequence: CASSGGVGTYNEQFF.

The rearrangement links TRBV7-9 to TRBJ2-1, with TRBD1 matching over 9 bases. Per germline, CDR1 SEHNR and CDR2 FQNEAQ (reference sequence). This CDR3 spans 17 amino acids. With V trimmed by 4 bases and J by 7 bases, 14 bases remained unmatched. The CDR3 DNA reads as TGTGCCAGCAGCTCGTCCCATCGGACAGGGGACGGGAATGAGCAGTTCTTC. Residues: CASSSSHRTGDGNEQFF.

The chain uses TRBV5-5 and TRBJ2-2; possible D gene TRBD2, 6 bases. Trimming left V 4 bases short and J 3 bases short, with 16 bases between. Germline V gene sequence: CDR1 SGHKS, CDR2 YYEKEE (reference sequence). This CDR3 has 16 residues. CDR3 coding DNA: TGTGCCAGCAGCGTAACAGGAGGGGCATACACCGGGGAGCTGTTTTTT. It yields the protein CASSVTGGAYTGELFF.

V and J are TRBV27 and TRBJ2-1; 10 bases map to TRBD2. The germline gives CDR1 MNHEY, CDR2 SMNVEV (reference sequence). The CDR3 loop spans 15 amino acids. Losses at the gene ends were 6 bases for V and 4 bases for J; bases not matched to a gene: 6. The CDR3 loop is CASSRGTSEYNEQFF. The CDR3 nucleotides are TGTGCCAGCAGCCGGGGGACTAGCGAATACAATGAGCAGTTCTTC.

This clonotype was picked up a small number of times. V usage is TRBV20-1 and J usage is TRBJ2-7; D may be TRBD1 (5 bases). V lost 4 bases and J lost 5, with 21 bases in between. The germline V gene encodes CDR1 DFQATT and CDR2 SNEGSKA (reference sequence). The CDR3 is 15 residues long. The CDR3 nucleotides are TGCAGTGCTATAACCCGTATTGACAGTACGAACGAGCAGTACTTC. It yields the protein CSAITRIDSTNEQYF.

CDR3 nucleotides: TGTGCCAGCAGCCAGGAACTAGCGGGAGGATTTCATGAGCAGTTCTTC. Translating it yields CASSQELAGGFHEQFF. The chain links TRBV4-2 to TRBJ2-1; 12 nucleotides match TRBD2. V shed 3 bases and J 8 bases; nucleotides not matched to a gene: 8. This CDR3 contains 16 residues. The V gene's germline CDR1 is LGHNA and CDR2 YNFKEQ.

The CDR3 loop reads CASSLFFHEQYF. CDR3 coding DNA: TGTGCCAGCAGCCTCTTCTTTCACGAGCAGTACTTC. V gene TRBV7-2 combines with J gene TRBJ2-7, with D unclear. Trimming removed 5 bases at V and 5 bases at J, with 10 bases between. The V gene's germline CDR1 is SGHTA and CDR2 FQGNSA. The CDR3 runs to 12 residues.

This clonotype was detected a few times. This sequence joins TRBV3-1 and TRBJ2-1; TRBD2 matches 11 bases. With 3 bases clipped from V and 4 bases from J, the junction kept 2 bases outside the gene matches. This CDR3 has 15 residues. CDR1 and CDR2 from the germline V gene are LGHDT and YNNKEL (reference sequence). The CDR3 loop reads CASSHLAGGYNEQFF. As DNA, the CDR3 is TGTGCCAGCAGCCACCTAGCGGGAGGTTACAATGAGCAGTTCTTC.

The chain recombines TRBV20-1 with TRBJ1-5, with unresolved D. Per germline, CDR1 DFQATT and CDR2 SNEGSKA (reference sequence). This CDR3 comprises 12 residues. The V end was cut by 4 bases, the J end by 3 bases, with 7 bases between. The CDR3 is CSAIGPNQPQHF. CDR3 bases: TGCAGTGCTATAGGGCCCAATCAGCCCCAGCATTTT.

This clonotype was recorded a few times. The chain uses TRBV5-1 and TRBJ2-1; perhaps TRBD2 as D (7 bases). V was trimmed by 7 bases and J by 0 bases, leaving 17 bases between them. This CDR3 has 16 residues. CDR1 is SGHRS, CDR2 YFSETQ, per germline. The CDR3 nucleotides are TGCGCCAGCGGGGGGGCGGCAATTAGCTCCTACAATGAGCAGTTCTTC. Protein sequence: CASGGAAISSYNEQFF.